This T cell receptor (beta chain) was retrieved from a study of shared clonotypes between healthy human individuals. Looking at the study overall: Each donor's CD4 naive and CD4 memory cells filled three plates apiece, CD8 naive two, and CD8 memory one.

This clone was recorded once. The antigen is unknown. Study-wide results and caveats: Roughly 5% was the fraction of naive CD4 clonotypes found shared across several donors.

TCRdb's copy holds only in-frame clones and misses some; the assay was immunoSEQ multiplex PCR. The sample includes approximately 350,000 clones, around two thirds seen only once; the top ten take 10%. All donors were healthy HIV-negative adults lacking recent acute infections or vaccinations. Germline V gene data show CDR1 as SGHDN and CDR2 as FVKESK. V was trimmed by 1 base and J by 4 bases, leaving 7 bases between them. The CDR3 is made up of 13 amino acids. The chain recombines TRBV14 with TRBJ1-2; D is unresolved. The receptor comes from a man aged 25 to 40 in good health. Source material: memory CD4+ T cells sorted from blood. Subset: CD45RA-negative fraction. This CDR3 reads CASSQVPTYGYTF. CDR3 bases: TGTGCCAGCAGCCAAGTTCCAACCTATGGCTACACCTTC.